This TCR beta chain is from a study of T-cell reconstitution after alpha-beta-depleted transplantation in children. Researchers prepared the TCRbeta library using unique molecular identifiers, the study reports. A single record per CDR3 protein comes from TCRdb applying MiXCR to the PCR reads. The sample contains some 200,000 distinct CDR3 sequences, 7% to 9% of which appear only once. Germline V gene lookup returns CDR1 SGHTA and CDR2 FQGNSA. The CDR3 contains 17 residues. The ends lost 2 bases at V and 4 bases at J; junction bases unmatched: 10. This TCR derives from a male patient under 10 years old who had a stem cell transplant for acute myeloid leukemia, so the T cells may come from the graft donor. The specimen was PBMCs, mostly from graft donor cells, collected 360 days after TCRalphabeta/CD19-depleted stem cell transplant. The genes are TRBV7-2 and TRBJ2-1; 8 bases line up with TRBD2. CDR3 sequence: CASSLRPRGGKYNEQFF. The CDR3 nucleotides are TGTGCCAGCAGCTTACGGCCTCGGGGGGGCAAGTACAATGAGCAGTTCTTC. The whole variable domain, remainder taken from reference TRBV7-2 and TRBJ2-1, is GAGVSQSPSNKVTEKGKDVELRCDPISGHTALYWYRQSLGQGLEFLIYFQGNSAPDKSGLPSDRFSAERTGGSVSTLTIQRTQQEDSAVYLCASSLRPRGGKYNEQFFGPGTRLTVL.